This TCR beta chain was sequenced in a study of OX40 agonist ivuxolimab in advanced cancers. About the study: At 0.01 to 10 mg/kg, ivuxolimab was administered intravenously to patients every 2 weeks. General study findings and limits: CD8+ T cells averaged more expanded clones than CD4+.

Profiled with immunoSEQ multiplex PCR; TCRdb holds only in-frame clones, not every one. This table holds 75,000 to 80,000 clones, about 89% found once. This CDR3 is 13 amino acids long. Germline V CDR1 and CDR2: SGHAT, FQNNGV. V lost 1 base and J 0 bases, leaving 3 bases between the germline ends. Peripheral blood came from all dose cohorts at three timepoints. A remark on this clone: Its antigen is undetermined.

This sequence was found in an adult with an advanced solid tumor such as melanoma, head and neck, liver or kidney cancer. This chain uses TRBV11-2 with TRBJ2-5, with D uncertain. The sample consisted of CD4+ or CD8+ T cells sorted from blood, taken in a trial of the OX40 agonist ivuxolimab. The CDR3 bases are TGTGCCAGCAGCTTAGGACACCAAGAGACCCAGTACTTC. Protein: CASSLGHQETQYF. Drawing the rest from reference TRBV11-2 and TRBJ2-5, the complete variable domain is EAGVAQSPRYKIIEKRQSVAFWCNPISGHATLYWYQQILGQGPKLLIQFQNNGVVDDSQLPKDRFSAERLKGVDSTLKIQPAKLEDSAVYLCASSLGHQETQYFGPGTRLLVL.